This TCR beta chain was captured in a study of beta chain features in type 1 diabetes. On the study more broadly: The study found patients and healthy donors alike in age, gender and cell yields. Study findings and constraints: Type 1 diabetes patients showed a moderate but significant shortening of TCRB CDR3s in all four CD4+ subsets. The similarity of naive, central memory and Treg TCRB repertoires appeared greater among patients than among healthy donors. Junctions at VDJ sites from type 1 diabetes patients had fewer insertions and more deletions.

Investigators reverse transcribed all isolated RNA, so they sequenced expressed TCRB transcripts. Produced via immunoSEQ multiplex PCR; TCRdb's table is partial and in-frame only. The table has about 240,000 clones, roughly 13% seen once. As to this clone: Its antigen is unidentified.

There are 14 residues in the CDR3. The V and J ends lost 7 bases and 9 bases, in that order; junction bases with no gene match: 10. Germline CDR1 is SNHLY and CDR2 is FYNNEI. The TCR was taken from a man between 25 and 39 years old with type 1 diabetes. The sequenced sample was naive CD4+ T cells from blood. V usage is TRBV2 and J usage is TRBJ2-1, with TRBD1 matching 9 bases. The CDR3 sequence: CASNAGTGHGEQFF. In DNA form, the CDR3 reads TGTGCCAGCAATGCTGGGACAGGGCATGGTGAGCAGTTCTTC.